A selection of T cell receptor beta chains follows, all from one sample in a study of cytomegalovirus exposure and HLA in healthy donors. Libraries were prepared by immunoSEQ multiplex PCR; TCRdb keeps only in-frame clonotypes and omits some of them. The sample consists of approximately 86,000 clones, about two thirds of them appearing once. The sequenced material came from PBMCs. These receptors were taken from a man between 60 and 70 years old in good health and CMV-seronegative. The CDR3 runs from the conserved cysteine through the conserved F or W. D genes are given only for firm matches. Size is stated for part of the rows, as once, few or many counts, or as a class when the clone is expanded.

j_call clone_size d_call v_call cdr3_nt cdr3_aa
TRBJ2-3 . . TRBV10-2 TGCGCCAGCAGTGAGTCGACAGGAGGAGATACGCAGTATTTT CASSESTGGDTQYF
TRBJ2-3 few TRBD1 TRBV7-6 TGTGCCAGCAGCTTCCGGGACAGGGACACAGATACGCAGTATTTT CASSFRDRDTDTQYF
TRBJ2-1 . TRBD2 TRBV5-4 TGTGCCAGCAGCTTGGAACCAGCGGGAGACTACAATGAGCAGTTCTTC CASSLEPAGDYNEQFF
TRBJ2-1 . TRBD2 TRBV5-1 TGCGCCAGCAGCCCGGGACTAGTATCCGTCAATGAGCAGTTCTTC CASSPGLVSVNEQFF
TRBJ1-4 . TRBD1 TRBV5-1 TGCGCCAGCAGCTTACAGGGGGGAACTAATGAAAAACTGTTTTTT CASSLQGGTNEKLFF
TRBJ1-2 . TRBD1 TRBV6-6 TGTGCCAGCAGTTACTCGGGACAGGGCGATGGCTACACCTTC CASSYSGQGDGYTF
TRBJ2-7 . TRBD2 TRBV5-6 TGTGCCAGCAGCTTCAAGCCGGGACTATACTACGAGCAGTACTTC CASSFKPGLYYEQYF
TRBJ1-2 . TRBD1 TRBV7-2 TGTGCCAGCAGCCCCGAGACAGGGAGGGGCTACACCTTC CASSPETGRGYTF
TRBJ2-2 . TRBD1 TRBV19 TGTGCCAGTACTCCAGGCGGGACAGGGTACACCGGGGAGCTGTTTTTT CASTPGGTGYTGELFF
TRBJ2-7 few . TRBV28 TGTGCCAGCAGGGAAGAAGCGGGCCGCTCCTACGAGCAGTACTTC CASREEAGRSYEQYF
TRBJ1-2 few TRBD1 TRBV4-1 TGCGCCAGCAGCCAGCAGCAGGGGGCCTACTATGGCTACACCTTC CASSQQQGAYYGYTF